This TCR beta chain was sequenced in a study of shared clonotypes between healthy human individuals. Only Caucasian adults living in Nashville, Tennessee made up the donor group. Extraction of genomic DNA in unsorted samples used 86 million or so PBMCs. Genomic DNA (from each subset) was split evenly across several immunoSEQ plates. As handled by the study authors: Junction-only immunoSEQ sequences carried no quality scores, so filtering differed. Assay: immunoSEQ multiplex PCR; the TCRdb copy retains only in-frame clones and omits some. V, J and clone size are those of that table, while D and trimming were read from the DNA. Of 400,000 to 550,000 clones listed, 79% are singletons. Regarding this clone: This clone may be a read error of a much larger clone one base away.

This receptor was obtained from a woman aged 40-49 years in good health. Some clones in this sample may be carry-over from other donors' samples. Sequencing input: PBMCs.

The CDR3 loop reads CASSRSGLAEETRYF. CDR3 sequence (DNA): TGTGCCAGCAGCCGGTCTGGACTAGCCGAAGAGACCCGGTACTTC. The genes are TRBV7-2 and TRBJ2-5, with 8 positions matching TRBD2. This CDR3 is built from 15 residues. Germline V gene lookup returns CDR1 SGHTA and CDR2 FQGNSA.